This TCR beta chain was sequenced in a study of CD8 T cells in ankylosing spondylitis. General study points: Earlier work had already found some motif variants in reactive arthritis synovial fluid and blood. Researchers reportedly found disease-linked clones significantly enriched in matched ankylosing spondylitis synovial fluid. What appeared characteristic of ankylosing spondylitis blood was a TCR beta motif of fewer than ten highly homologous variants. Peripheral blood held disease-linked clones only at relatively low frequency, and these were CD8+.

Generation of TCR beta libraries employed quantitative 5'-RACE incorporating molecular barcodes. TCRdb re-analysed the 5' RACE reads in MiXCR, keeping a single row per CDR3 protein. The table shows 400,000 to 450,000 distinct CDR3 sequences, with roughly 17% occurring only once. This clonotype has only a few counts. Its antigen is undetermined. With V trimmed by 10 bases and J by 2 bases, 11 bases remained unmatched. The CDR3 runs to 15 residues. Specimen: blood, either unsorted or a sorted T cell fraction (not recorded which). The V call is TRBV12-3 or TRBV12-4, the J call TRBJ1-3; 7 bases line up with TRBD1. The receptor was derived from a male donor with ankylosing spondylitis. This chain's CDR3 is CANMRRGDPGNTIYF. The DNA of the CDR3 is TGTGCCAACATGCGCAGGGGGGATCCTGGAAACACCATATATTTT.